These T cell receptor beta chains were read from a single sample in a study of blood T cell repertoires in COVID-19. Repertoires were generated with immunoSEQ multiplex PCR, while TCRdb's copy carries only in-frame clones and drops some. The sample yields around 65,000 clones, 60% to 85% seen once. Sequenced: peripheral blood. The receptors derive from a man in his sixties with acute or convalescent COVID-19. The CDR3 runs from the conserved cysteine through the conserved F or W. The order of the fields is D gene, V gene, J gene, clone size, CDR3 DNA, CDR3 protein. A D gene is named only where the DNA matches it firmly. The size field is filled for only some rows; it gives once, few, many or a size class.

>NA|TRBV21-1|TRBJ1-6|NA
TGTGCCAGCAAGGCGCTTACAGGGGATTCACCCCTCCACTTT
CASKALTGDSPLHF
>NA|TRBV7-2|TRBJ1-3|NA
TGTGCCAGCAGCTTAGCGGCAGGCTACTCTGGAAACACCATATATTTT
CASSLAAGYSGNTIYF
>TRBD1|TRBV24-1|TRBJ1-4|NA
TGTGCCACCAGTGACCCGAGGGACAGGGGGGGAAGTGAAAAACTGTTTTTT
CATSDPRDRGGSEKLFF
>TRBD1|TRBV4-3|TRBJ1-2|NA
TGCGCCAGCAGCCAAGCACAGGGGTATGGCTACACCTTC
CASSQAQGYGYTF
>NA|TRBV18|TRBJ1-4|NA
TGTGCCAGCTCACAGGATGGAGGAGAAAAACTGTTTTTT
CASSQDGGEKLFF
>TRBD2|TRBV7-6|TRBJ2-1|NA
TGTGCCAGCGTACCGGGACTAGCGAGGGATGAGCAGTTCTTC
CASVPGLARDEQFF
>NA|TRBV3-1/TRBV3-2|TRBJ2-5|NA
TGTGCCAGCAGCCAAGCGTACCCAGGGCCCCAAGAGACCCAGTACTTC
CASSQAYPGPQETQYF
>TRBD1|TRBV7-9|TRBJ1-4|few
TGTGCCAGCAGCTCCCAGACAGGGGGAGTTGAAAAACTGTTTTTT
CASSSQTGGVEKLFF
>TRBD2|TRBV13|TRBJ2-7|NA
TGTGCCAGCAGCTTAGGCGGGGGGGCTTACGAGCAGTACTTC
CASSLGGGAYEQYF
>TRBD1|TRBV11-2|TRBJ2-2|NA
TGTGCCAGCAGATTGGACAGGGACACCGGGGAGCTGTTTTTT
CASRLDRDTGELFF
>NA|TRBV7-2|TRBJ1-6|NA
TGTGCCAGCAGCTTGGAGGGGCTTAATTCACCCCTCCACTTT
CASSLEGLNSPLHF
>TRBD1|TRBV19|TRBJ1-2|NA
TGTGCCAGTAGCCAGACAGGGAACTATGGCTACACCTTC
CASSQTGNYGYTF
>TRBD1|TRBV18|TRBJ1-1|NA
TGTGCCAGCTCACCACCGGGACAGATGAACACTGAAGCTTTCTTT
CASSPPGQMNTEAFF
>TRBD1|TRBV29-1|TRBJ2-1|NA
TGCAGCGTCGGACAGGGGATTGTCAATGAGCAGTTCTTC
CSVGQGIVNEQFF
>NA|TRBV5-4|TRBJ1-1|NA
TGTGCCAGCAGCCCCGGTCGGGGAAGGGACACTGAAGCTTTCTTT
CASSPGRGRDTEAFF
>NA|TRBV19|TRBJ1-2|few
TGTGCCAGTAGTACTACAGTAACTTACTATGGCTACACCTTC
CASSTTVTYYGYTF
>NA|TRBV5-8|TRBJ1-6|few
TGTGCCAGCAGCTCGGGAAAACGGATTACGAATTCACCCCTCCACTTT
CASSSGKRITNSPLHF
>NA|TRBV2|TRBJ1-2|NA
TGTGCCAGCAGTGATTATGTCGGCTACACCTTC
CASSDYVGYTF
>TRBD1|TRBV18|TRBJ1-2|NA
TGTGCCAGCTCACCAGACAGGGGGTATGGCTACACCTTC
CASSPDRGYGYTF
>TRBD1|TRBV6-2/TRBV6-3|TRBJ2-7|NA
TGTGCCAGCAGTATACGGGACAGAGGGACCCTCCTCTACGAGCAGTACTTC
CASSIRDRGTLLYEQYF
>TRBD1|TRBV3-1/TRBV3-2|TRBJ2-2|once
TGTGCCAGCAGTCCCGGGACAGTCAACACCGGGGAGCTGTTTTTT
CASSPGTVNTGELFF
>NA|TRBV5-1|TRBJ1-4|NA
TGCGCCAGCAGCTTACAGTCAACTAATGAAAAACTGTTTTTT
CASSLQSTNEKLFF
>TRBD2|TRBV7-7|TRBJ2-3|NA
TGTGCTAGCAGCTTTGGGACTAGCGGGGTTGATACGCAGTATTTT
CASSFGTSGVDTQYF
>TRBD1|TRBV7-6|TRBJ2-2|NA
TGTGCCGGGGGACAGCCCCTCACCGGGGAGCTGTTTTTT
CAGGQPLTGELFF
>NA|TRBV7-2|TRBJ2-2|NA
TGTGCCAGCAGCTCAGGGACGAACACCGGGGAGCTGTTTTTT
CASSSGTNTGELFF
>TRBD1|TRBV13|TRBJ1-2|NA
TGTGCCAGCAGCTTAGGACAGGGGGATTTCTACTATGGCTACACCTTC
CASSLGQGDFYYGYTF
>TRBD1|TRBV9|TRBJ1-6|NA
TGTGCCAGCAGCGTAGGGGACAGGGATACTTCACCCCTCCACTTT
CASSVGDRDTSPLHF
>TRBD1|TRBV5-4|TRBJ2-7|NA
TGTGCCAGCAGCCCAGGACAGGGTCAAGGGGGCGAGCAGTACTTC
CASSPGQGQGGEQYF
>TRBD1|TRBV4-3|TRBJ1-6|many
TGCGCCAGCAGCCAAGGGGGACAGGGCACCCTCCACTTT
CASSQGGQGTLHF
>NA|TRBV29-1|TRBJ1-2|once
TGCAGTTATTTGGGGCAGGAACACTATGGCTACACCTTC
CSYLGQEHYGYTF
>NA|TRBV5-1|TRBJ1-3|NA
TGCGCCAGCAGCTTGGGTGGACAAGACTCTGGAAACACCATATATTTT
CASSLGGQDSGNTIYF
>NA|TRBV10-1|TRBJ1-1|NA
TGCGCCAGCAGCTCCGGGAATTGGGACACTGAAGCTTTCTTT
CASSSGNWDTEAFF
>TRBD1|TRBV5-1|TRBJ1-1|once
TGCGCCAGCAGCTCCCAGGGGGATCCCAACCTGAACACTGAAGCTTTCTTT
CASSSQGDPNLNTEAFF
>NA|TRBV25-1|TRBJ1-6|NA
TGTGCCAGCAGTCGGGGGGCCAGTTCACCCCTCCACTTT
CASSRGASSPLHF
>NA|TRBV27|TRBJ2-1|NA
TGTGCCAGCGGCAGGGTATCCTACAATGAGCAGTTCTTC
CASGRVSYNEQFF
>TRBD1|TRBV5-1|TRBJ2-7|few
TGCGCCAGCAGCTTGGGGCGGGGGACAGGGTTCGACGAGCAGTACTTC
CASSLGRGTGFDEQYF
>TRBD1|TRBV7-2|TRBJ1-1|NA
TGTGCCAGCAGCTTAGATGGGACAGGGGTCACTGAAGCTTTCTTT
CASSLDGTGVTEAFF
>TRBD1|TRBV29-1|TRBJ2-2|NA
TGCAGCGTTGAAGAGGGGACAGGGGTCACCGGGGAGCTGTTTTTT
CSVEEGTGVTGELFF
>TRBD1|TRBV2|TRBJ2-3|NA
TGTGCCAGCAGTGGTGGGACAGGGTTTAGCACAGATACGCAGTATTTT
CASSGGTGFSTDTQYF
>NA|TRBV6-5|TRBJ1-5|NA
TGTGCCAGCAGATTATTTCAGGGAGGCCAGCCCCAGCATTTT
CASRLFQGGQPQHF
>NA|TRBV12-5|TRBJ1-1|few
TGTGCTAGTGGTTTGGTAGTCGGGGTCAACACTGAAGCTTTCTTT
CASGLVVGVNTEAFF
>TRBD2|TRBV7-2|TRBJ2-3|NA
TGTGCCAGCAGCCCACCGGGACTAGCGGTAGATACGCAGTATTTT
CASSPPGLAVDTQYF
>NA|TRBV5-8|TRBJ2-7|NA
TGTGCCAGCAGCTTCGGGTACGAGCAGTACTTC
CASSFGYEQYF
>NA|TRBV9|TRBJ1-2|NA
TGTGCCAGCAGCGTTGCAGGGGCAGGCTATGGCTACACCTTC
CASSVAGAGYGYTF
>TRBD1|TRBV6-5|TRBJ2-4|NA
TGTGCCAGCAGTAGCCGGGACAGGGAAAACATTCAGTACTTC
CASSSRDRENIQYF
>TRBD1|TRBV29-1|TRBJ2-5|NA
TGCAGCGTTGGACAGGGGGGAGAGACCCAGTACTTC
CSVGQGGETQYF
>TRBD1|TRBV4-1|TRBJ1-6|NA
TGCGCCAGCAGCTCTGCAGGGACAGCCGCTGGACCCCTCCACTTT
CASSSAGTAAGPLHF
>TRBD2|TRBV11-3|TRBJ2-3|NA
TGTGCCAGCAGCTATAGCGGGAGCACAGATACGCAGTATTTT
CASSYSGSTDTQYF
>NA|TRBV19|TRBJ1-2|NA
TGTGCCAGTAGTCCGGGGGGCCTTAACTATGGCTACACCTTC
CASSPGGLNYGYTF
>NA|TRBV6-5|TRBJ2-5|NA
TGTGCCAGCAGTTACTCGGGAGGACAAGAGACCCAGTACTTC
CASSYSGGQETQYF
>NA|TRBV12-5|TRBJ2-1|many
TGTGCTAGTGGTTTGATTCCCCCGCGGGCGGGGTCATACAATGAGCAGTTCTTC
CASGLIPPRAGSYNEQFF
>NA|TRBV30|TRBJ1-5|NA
TGTGCCTGGGGCAGAGGTAGCAATCAGCCCCAGCATTTT
CAWGRGSNQPQHF
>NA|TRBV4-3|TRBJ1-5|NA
TGCGCCAGCAGCCAAGAGTACGATTGGGCCGGTCAGCCCCAGCATTTT
CASSQEYDWAGQPQHF
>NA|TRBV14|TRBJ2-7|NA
TGTGCCAGCAGCCTACCCTACAGCTACGAGCAGTACTTC
CASSLPYSYEQYF
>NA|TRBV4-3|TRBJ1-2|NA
TGCGCCAGCAGCCAAGAGTTGGAGGGGTCCGGCTACACCTTC
CASSQELEGSGYTF
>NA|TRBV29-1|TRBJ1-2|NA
TGCAGCGTCGCACCGGGGGGGAGGGCGGATGGCTACACCTTC
CSVAPGGRADGYTF
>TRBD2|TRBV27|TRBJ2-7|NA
TGTGCCAGCAGTCCTCTAGCGGGGGGGCCTCCCTACGAGCAGTACTTC
CASSPLAGGPPYEQYF
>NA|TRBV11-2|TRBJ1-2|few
TGTGCCAGCAGCTTGGACAGTGGCTATGGCTACACCTTC
CASSLDSGYGYTF
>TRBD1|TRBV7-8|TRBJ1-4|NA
TGTGCCAGCAGCTTAGCAGACAGGGCAACTAATGAAAAACTGTTTTTT
CASSLADRATNEKLFF
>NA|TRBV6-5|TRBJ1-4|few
TGTGCCAGCACAGGGGATGCAACTAATGAAAAACTGTTTTTT
CASTGDATNEKLFF